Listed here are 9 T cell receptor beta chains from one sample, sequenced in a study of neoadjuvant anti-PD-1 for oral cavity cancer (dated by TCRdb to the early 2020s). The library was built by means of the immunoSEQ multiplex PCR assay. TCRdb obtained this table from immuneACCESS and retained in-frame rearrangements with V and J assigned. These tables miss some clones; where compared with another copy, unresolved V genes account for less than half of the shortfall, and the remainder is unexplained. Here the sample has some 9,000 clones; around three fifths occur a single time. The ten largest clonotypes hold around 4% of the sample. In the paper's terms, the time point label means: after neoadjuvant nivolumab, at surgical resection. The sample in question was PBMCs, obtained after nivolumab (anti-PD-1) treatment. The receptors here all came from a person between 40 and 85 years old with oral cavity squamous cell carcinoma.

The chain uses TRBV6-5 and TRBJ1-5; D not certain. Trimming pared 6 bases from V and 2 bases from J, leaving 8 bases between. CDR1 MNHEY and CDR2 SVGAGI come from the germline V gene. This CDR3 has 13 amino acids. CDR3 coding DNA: TGTGCCAGCAGGGTGGGTGGCAATCAGCCCCAGCATTTT. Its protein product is CASRVGGNQPQHF.

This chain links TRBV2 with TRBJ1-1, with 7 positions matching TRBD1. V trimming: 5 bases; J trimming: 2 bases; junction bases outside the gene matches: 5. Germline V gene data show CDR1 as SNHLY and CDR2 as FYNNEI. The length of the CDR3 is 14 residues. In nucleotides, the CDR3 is TGTGCCAGCAGTCCCGGGACAGCCAACACTGAAGCTTTCTTT. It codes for CASSPGTANTEAFF.

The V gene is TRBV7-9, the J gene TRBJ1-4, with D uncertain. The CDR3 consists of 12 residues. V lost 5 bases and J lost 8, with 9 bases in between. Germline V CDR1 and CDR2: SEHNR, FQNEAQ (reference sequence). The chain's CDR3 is CASSTRVEKLFF. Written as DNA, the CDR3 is TGTGCCAGCAGCACAAGAGTCGAAAAACTGTTTTTT.

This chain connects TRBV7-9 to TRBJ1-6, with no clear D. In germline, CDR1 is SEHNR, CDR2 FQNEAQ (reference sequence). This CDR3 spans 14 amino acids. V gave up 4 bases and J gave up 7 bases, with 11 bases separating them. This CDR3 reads CASSSGSLNSPLHF. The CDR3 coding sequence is TGTGCCAGCAGCTCGGGATCGTTGAATTCACCCCTCCACTTT. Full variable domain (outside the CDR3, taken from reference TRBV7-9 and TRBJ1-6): DTGVSQNPRHKITKRGQNVTFRCDPISEHNRLYWYRQTLGQGPEFLTYFQNEAQLEKSRLLSDRFSAERPKGSFSTLEIQRTEQGDSAMYLCASSSGSLNSPLHFGNGTRLTVT.

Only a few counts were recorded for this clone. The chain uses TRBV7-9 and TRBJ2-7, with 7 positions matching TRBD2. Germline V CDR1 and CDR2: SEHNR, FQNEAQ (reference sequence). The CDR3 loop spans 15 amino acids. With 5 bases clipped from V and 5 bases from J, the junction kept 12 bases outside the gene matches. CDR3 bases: TGTGCCAGCAGCCCGTGGGCGGGAGATGTCAACGAGCAGTACTTC. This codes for CASSPWAGDVNEQYF.

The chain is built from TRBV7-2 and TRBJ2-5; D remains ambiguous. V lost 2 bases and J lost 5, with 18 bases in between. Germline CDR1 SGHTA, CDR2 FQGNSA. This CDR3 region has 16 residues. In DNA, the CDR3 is TGTGCCAGCAGCTTAAGCTTGGCTACCCTTGGGGAGACCCAGTACTTC. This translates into CASSLSLATLGETQYF.

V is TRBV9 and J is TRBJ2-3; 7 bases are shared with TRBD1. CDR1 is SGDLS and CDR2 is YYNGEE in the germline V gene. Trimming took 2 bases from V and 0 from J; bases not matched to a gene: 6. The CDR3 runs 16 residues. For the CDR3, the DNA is TGTGCCAGCAGCGTCAGACAGGGCTCTAGCACAGATACGCAGTATTTT. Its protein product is CASSVRQGSSTDTQYF. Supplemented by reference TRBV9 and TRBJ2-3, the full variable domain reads DSGVTQTPKHLITATGQRVTLRCSPRSGDLSVYWYQQSLDQGLQFLIQYYNGEERAKGNILERFSAQQFPDLHSELNLSSLELGDSALYFCASSVRQGSSTDTQYFGPGTRLTVL.

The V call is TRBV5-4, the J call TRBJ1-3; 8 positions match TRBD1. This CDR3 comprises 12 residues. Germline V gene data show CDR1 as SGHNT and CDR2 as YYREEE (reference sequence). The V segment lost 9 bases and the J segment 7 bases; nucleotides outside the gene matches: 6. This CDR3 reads CATGQASNTIYF. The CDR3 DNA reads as TGTGCCACGGGACAGGCATCCAACACCATATATTTT.

CDR3 nucleotide sequence: TGTGCCATCAGTGAGTCTGGGACAGCGCTAGCCAAAAACATTCAGTACTTC. This gives the protein CAISESGTALAKNIQYF. This rearrangement joins TRBV10-3 to TRBJ2-4; TRBD1 aligns across 7 bases. The V gene end was trimmed by 0 bases and the J gene end by 0 bases; junction bases not matched to a gene: 5. Germline CDR1 ENHRY, CDR2 SYGVKD. The CDR3 totals 17 residues.